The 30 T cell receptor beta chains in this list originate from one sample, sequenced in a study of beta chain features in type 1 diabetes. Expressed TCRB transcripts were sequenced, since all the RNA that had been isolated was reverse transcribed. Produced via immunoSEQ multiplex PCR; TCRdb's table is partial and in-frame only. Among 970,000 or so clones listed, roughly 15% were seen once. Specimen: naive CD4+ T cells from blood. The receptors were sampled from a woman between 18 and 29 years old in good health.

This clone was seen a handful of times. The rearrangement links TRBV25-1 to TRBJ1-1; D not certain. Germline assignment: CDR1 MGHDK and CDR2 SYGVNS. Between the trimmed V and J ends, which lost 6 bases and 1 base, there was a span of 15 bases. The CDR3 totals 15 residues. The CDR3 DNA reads TGTGCCAGCAGGTCACATGCCCACGCGAACACTGAAGCTTTCTTT. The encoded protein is CASRSHAHANTEAFF.

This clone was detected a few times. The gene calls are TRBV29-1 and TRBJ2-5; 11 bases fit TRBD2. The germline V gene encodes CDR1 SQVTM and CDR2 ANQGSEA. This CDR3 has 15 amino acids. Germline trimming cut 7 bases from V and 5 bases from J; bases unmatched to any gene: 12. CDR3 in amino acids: CSARPVAGGEETQYF. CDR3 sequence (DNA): TGCAGCGCCCGGCCTGTAGCGGGGGGGGAGGAGACCCAGTACTTC.

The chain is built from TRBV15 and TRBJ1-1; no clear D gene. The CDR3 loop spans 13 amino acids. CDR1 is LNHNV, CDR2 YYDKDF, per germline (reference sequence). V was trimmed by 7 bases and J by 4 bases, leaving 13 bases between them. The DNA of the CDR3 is TGTGCCACCATGGTGATGTCGGGCACTGAAGCTTTCTTT. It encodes CATMVMSGTEAFF.

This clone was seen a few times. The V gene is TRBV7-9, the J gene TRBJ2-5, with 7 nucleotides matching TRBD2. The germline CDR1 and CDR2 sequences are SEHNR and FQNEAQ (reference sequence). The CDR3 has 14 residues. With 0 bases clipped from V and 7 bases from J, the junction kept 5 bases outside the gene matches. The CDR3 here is CASSLALADGTQYF. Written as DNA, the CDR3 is TGTGCCAGCAGCTTAGCTCTAGCGGACGGGACCCAGTACTTC.

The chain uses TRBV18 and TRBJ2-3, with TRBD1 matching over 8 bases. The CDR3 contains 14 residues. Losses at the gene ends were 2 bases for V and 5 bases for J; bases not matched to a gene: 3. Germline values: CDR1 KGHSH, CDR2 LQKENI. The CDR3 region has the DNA TGTGCCAGCTCACCATCACAGGGGGTAGATACGCAGTATTTT. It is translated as CASSPSQGVDTQYF.

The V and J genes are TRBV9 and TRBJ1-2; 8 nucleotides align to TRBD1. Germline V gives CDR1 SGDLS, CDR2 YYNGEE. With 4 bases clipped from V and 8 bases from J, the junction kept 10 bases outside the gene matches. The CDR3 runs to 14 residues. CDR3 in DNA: TGTGCCAGCAGCTTCCAGGACAGGGATTCCGGCTACACCTTC. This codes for CASSFQDRDSGYTF. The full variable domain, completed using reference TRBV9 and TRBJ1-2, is DSGVTQTPKHLITATGQRVTLRCSPRSGDLSVYWYQQSLDQGLQFLIQYYNGEERAKGNILERFSAQQFPDLHSELNLSSLELGDSALYFCASSFQDRDSGYTFGSGTRLTVV.

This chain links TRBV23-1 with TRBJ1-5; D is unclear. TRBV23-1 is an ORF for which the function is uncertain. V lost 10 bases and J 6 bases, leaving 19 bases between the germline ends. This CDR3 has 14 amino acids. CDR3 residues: CATVISRCGQPQHF. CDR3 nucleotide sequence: TGCGCCACGGTAATATCTAGGTGCGGTCAGCCCCAGCATTTT.

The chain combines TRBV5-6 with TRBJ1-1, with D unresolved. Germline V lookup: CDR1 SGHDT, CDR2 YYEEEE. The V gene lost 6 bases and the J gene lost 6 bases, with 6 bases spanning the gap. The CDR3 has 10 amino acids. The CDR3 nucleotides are TGTGCCAGCACCCCGGCTGAAGCTTTCTTT. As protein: CASTPAEAFF.

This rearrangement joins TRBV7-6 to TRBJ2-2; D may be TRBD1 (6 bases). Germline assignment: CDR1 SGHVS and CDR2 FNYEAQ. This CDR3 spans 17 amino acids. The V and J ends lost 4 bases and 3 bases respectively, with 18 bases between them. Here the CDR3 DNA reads TGTGCCAGCAGCTCAACAGGGTGGGCGCGGGACACCGGGGAGCTGTTTTTT. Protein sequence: CASSSTGWARDTGELFF.

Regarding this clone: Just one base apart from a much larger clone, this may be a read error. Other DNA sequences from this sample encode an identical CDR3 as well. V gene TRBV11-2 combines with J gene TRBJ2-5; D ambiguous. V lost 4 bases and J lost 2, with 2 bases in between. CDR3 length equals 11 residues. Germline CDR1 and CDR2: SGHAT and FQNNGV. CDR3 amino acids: CASSSQETQYF. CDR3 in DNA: TGTGCCAGCAGCTCGCAAGAGACCCAGTACTTC.

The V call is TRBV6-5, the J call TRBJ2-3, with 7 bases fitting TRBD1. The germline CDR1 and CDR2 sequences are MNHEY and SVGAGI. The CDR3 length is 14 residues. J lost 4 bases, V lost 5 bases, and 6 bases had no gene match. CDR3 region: CASSPRTGSDTQYF. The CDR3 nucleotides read TGTGCCAGCAGTCCAAGGACAGGATCAGATACGCAGTATTTT.

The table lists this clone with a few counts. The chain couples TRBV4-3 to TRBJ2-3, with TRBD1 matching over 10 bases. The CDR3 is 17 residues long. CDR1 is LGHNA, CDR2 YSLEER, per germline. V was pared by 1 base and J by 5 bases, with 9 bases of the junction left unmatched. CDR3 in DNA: TGCGCCAGCAGCCAAGTCCTCGACAGGGGGCTGGGAGATACGCAGTATTTT. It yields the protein CASSQVLDRGLGDTQYF.

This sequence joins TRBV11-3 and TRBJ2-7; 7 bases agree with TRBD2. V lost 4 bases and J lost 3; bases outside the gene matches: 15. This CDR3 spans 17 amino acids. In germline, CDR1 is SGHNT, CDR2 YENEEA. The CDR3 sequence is CASSSLGGTGGFYEQYF. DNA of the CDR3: TGTGCCAGCAGCTCCCTGGGTGGGACGGGAGGCTTCTACGAGCAGTACTTC. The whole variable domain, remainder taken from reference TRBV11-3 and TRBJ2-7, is EAGVVQSPRYKIIEKKQPVAFWCNPISGHNTLYWYLQNLGQGPELLIRYENEEAVDDSQLPKDRFSAERLKGVDSTLKIQPAELGDSAVYLCASSSLGGTGGFYEQYFGPGTRLTVT.

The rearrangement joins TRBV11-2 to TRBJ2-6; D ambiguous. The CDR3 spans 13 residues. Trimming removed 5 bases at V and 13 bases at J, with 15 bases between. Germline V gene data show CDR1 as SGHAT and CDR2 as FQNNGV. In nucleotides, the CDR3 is TGTGCCAGCAGCCAAGAGTCCCACGGAGTCCTGACTTTC. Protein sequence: CASSQESHGVLTF.

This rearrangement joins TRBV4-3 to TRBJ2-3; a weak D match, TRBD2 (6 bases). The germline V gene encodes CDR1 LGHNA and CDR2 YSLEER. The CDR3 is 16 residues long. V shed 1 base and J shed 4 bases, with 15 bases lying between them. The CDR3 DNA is TGCGCCAGCAGCCAAGCGACGGGATCTAGCGCAGATACGCAGTATTTT. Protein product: CASSQATGSSADTQYF.

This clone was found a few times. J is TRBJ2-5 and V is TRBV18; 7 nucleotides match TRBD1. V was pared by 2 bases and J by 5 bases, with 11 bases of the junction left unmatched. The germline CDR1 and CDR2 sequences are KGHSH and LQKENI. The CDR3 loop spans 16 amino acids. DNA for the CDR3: TGTGCCAGCTCACCATCTGAGACAGGGCTCGGGGAGACCCAGTACTTC. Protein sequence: CASSPSETGLGETQYF. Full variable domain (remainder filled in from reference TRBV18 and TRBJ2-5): NAGVMQNPRHLVRRRGQEARLRCSPMKGHSHVYWYRQLPEEGLKFMVYLQKENIIDESGMPKERFSAEFPKEGPSILRIQQVVRGDSAAYFCASSPSETGLGETQYFGPGTRLLVL.

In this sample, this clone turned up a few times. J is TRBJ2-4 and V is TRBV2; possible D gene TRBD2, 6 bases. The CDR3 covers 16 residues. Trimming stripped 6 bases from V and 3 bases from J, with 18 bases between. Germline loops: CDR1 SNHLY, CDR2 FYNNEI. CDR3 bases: TGTGCCAGCAGGGATATAAAACTAGCAGTCAAAAACATTCAGTACTTC. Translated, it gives CASRDIKLAVKNIQYF.

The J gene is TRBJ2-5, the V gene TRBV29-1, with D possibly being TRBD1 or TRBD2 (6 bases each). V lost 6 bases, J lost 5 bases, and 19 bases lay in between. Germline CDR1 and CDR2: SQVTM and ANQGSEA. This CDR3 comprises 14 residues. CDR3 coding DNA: TGCAGCGTGAGGGGAGTTCGGGGGCTTGAGACCCAGTACTTC. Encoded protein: CSVRGVRGLETQYF.

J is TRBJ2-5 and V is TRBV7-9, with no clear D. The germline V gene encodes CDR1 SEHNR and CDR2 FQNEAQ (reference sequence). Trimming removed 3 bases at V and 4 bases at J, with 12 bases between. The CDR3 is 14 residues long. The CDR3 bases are TGTGCCAGCAGCTTGAGCCGAGGACCAGAGACCCAGTACTTC. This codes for CASSLSRGPETQYF.

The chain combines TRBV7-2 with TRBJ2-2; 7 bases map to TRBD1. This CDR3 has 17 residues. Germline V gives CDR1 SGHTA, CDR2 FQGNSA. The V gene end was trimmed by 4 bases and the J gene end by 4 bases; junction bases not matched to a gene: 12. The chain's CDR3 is CASSSPGQSLATGELFF. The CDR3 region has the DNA TGTGCCAGCAGCTCCCCGGGACAGTCTCTAGCCACCGGGGAGCTGTTTTTT.

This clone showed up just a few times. CDR3 amino acids: CASSSLRRFGVENTEAFF. The CDR3 DNA reads as TGTGCCAGCAGCTCCCTACGCAGGTTTGGGGTTGAGAACACTGAAGCTTTCTTT. The rearrangement links TRBV5-6 to TRBJ1-1; D gene unclear. The CDR3 runs to 18 residues. From germline, CDR1 is SGHDT and CDR2 YYEEEE. V was cut by 3 bases and J by 1 base, with 22 bases left in between.

The CDR3 sequence: CASSDLGQLQETQYF. The CDR3 nucleotides read TGTGCCAGCAGTGATTTGGGACAACTCCAAGAGACCCAGTACTTC. V gene TRBV25-1 combines with J gene TRBJ2-5; TRBD1 might be the D (6 bases). The germline gives CDR1 MGHDK, CDR2 SYGVNS. V was pared by 3 bases and J by 1 base, with 12 bases between. This CDR3 contains 15 residues.

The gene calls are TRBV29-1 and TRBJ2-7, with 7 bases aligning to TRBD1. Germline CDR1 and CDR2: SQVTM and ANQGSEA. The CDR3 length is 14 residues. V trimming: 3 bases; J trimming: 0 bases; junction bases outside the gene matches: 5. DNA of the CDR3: TGCAGCGTTGACGTGACAGGGAGCTCCTACGAGCAGTACTTC. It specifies CSVDVTGSSYEQYF.

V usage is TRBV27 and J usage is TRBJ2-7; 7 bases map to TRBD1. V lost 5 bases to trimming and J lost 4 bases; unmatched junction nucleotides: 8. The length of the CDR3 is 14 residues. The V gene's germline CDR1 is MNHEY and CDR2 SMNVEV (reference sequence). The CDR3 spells CASSPWTGGYEQYF. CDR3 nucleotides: TGTGCCAGCAGTCCCTGGACAGGCGGTTACGAGCAGTACTTC.

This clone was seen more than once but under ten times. CDR3 sequence reads: CASSQQFAVVGQPQHF. In nucleotides, the CDR3 is TGCGCCAGCAGCCAACAATTCGCCGTCGTAGGGCAGCCCCAGCATTTT. The rearrangement links TRBV4-3 to TRBJ1-5; no firm D call. V lost 2 bases to trimming and J lost 7 bases, with 18 bases between them. Germline CDR1 is LGHNA and CDR2 is YSLEER. This CDR3 contains 16 residues.

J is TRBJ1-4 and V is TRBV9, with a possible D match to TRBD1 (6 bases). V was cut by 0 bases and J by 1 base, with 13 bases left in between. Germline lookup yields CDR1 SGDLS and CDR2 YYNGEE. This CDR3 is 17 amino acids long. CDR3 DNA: TGTGCCAGCAGCGTAGATCCCGGGGGGCGAACTAATGAAAAACTGTTTTTT. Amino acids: CASSVDPGGRTNEKLFF.

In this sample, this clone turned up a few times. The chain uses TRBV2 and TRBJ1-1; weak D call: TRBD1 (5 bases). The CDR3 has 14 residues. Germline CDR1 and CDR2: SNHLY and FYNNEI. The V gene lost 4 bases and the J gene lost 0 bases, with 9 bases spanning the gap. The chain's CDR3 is CASSAAGLNTEAFF. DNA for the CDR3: TGTGCCAGCAGTGCCGCAGGGTTGAACACTGAAGCTTTCTTT.

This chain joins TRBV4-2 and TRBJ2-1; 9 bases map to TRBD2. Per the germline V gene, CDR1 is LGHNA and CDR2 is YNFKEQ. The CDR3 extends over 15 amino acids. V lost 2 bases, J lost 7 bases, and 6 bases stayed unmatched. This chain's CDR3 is CASSQFRLAGNEQFF. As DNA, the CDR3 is TGTGCCAGCAGCCAATTTCGGCTAGCGGGAAATGAGCAGTTCTTC.

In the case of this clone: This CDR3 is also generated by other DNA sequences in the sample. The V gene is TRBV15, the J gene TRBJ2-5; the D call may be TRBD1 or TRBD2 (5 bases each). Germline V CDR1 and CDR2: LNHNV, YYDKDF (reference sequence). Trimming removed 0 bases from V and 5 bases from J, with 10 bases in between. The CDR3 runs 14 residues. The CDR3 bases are TGTGCCACCAGCAGAGATCTTGGGGGTGAGACCCAGTACTTC. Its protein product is CATSRDLGGETQYF.

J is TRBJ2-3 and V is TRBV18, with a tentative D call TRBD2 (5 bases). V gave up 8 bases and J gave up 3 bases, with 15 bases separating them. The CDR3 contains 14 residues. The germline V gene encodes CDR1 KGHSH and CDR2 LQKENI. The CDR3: CASTLVRGTDTQYF. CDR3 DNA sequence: TGTGCCAGCACCCTGGTTCGGGGAACAGATACGCAGTATTTT.